Listed below are T cell receptor beta chains from one sample, sequenced in a study of Ad26.COV2.S vaccination and SARS-CoV-2 variants. Clones were read by immunoSEQ multiplex PCR, and TCRdb kept only the in-frame ones, dropping some. The sample carries about 350,000 clones, about 87% recorded once. The sequences come from peripheral blood, collected in a trial of Ad26.COV2.S vaccine versus placebo. The source of these receptors is a person between 18 and 60 years old who received the Ad26.COV2.S COVID-19 vaccine or a placebo. CDR3s include the opening cysteine and the closing phenylalanine or tryptophan. A D gene is named only where the DNA matches it firmly. Size is omitted from some rows. Given values are once, few, many or a class for expanded clones.

TRBV27	once	.	TRBJ2-1	CASSIHLQVRNEQFF	TGTGCCAGCAGTATACACTTACAGGTACGCAATGAGCAGTTCTTC
TRBV30	.	.	TRBJ2-3	CAWSVEGPDTQYF	TGTGCCTGGAGTGTAGAGGGTCCAGATACGCAGTATTTT
TRBV6-2/TRBV6-3	.	.	TRBJ2-1	CASSSASYNEQFF	TGTGCCAGCAGTTCAGCGTCCTACAATGAGCAGTTCTTC
TRBV7-2	.	.	TRBJ2-7	CASSSVAAASYEQYF	TGTGCCAGCAGCTCCGTGGCGGCAGCCTCCTACGAGCAGTACTTC
TRBV2	.	.	TRBJ1-5	CASCGQSNQPQHF	TGTGCCAGCTGTGGACAGAGCAATCAGCCCCAGCATTTT
TRBV5-1	.	.	TRBJ2-7	CASSSTNTGTPQSEQYF	TGCGCCAGCAGCTCCACTAATACAGGGACCCCCCAGTCCGAGCAGTACTTC
TRBV20-1	.	.	TRBJ2-1	CSARDQNEQFF	TGCAGTGCTAGAGACCAAAATGAGCAGTTCTTC
TRBV28	.	TRBD1	TRBJ2-7	CASSRPGQGAHEQYF	TGTGCCAGCAGCCGACCGGGACAGGGGGCCCACGAGCAGTACTTC
TRBV9	.	TRBD2	TRBJ2-2	CASSVVLAGGPWRTGELFF	TGTGCCAGCAGCGTAGTCCTAGCGGGAGGGCCGTGGCGGACCGGGGAGCTGTTTTTT
TRBV24-1	.	.	TRBJ2-7	CATSDLSRGAEQYF	TGTGCCACCAGTGATTTGAGTCGGGGAGCCGAGCAGTACTTC
TRBV11-2	.	.	TRBJ2-7	CASSSIRGLRTYEQYF	TGTGCCAGCAGTTCCATTCGGGGGTTGCGGACCTACGAGCAGTACTTC
TRBV7-9	.	.	TRBJ1-1	CASSWDSNTEAFF	TGTGCCAGCAGTTGGGACTCAAACACTGAAGCTTTCTTT
TRBV7-2	.	.	TRBJ1-1	CASSLAVGIEAFF	TGTGCCAGCAGCTTAGCGGTAGGGATTGAAGCTTTCTTT
TRBV6-2/TRBV6-3	once	TRBD1	TRBJ1-5	CASSYSSAGGSQPQHF	TGTGCCAGCAGTTACTCGAGCGCAGGGGGAAGTCAGCCCCAGCATTTT
TRBV3-1/TRBV3-2	once	TRBD1	TRBJ1-1	CASIPNRLDRGNTEAFF	TGTGCCAGCATTCCTAACCGATTAGACAGGGGCAACACTGAAGCTTTCTTT
TRBV9	.	.	TRBJ1-5	CASSVATGSDQPQHF	TGTGCCAGCAGCGTAGCTACCGGTAGCGATCAGCCCCAGCATTTT
TRBV2	.	.	TRBJ1-4	CASSEPGQLNEKLFF	TGTGCCAGCAGTGAACCAGGACAGCTTAATGAAAAACTGTTTTTT
TRBV7-8	.	TRBD2	TRBJ2-1	CASSLDLAGGENEQFF	TGTGCCAGCAGCCTAGATCTAGCGGGAGGTGAGAATGAGCAGTTCTTC
TRBV19	.	.	TRBJ1-6	CASSIDRGNSPLHF	TGTGCCAGTAGTATAGACCGAGGGAATTCACCCCTCCACTTT
TRBV28	.	.	TRBJ2-1	CASRQPGRSFDEQFF	TGTGCCAGCAGACAACCGGGACGGTCATTCGATGAGCAGTTCTTC
TRBV19	.	.	TRBJ1-1	CASSIDRIEAFF	TGTGCCAGTAGTATAGACCGAATTGAAGCTTTCTTT
TRBV15	.	.	TRBJ1-6	CATSRASGSPLHF	TGTGCCACCAGCAGAGCCAGCGGGTCACCCCTCCACTTT
TRBV9	once	.	TRBJ2-5	CASSVDPGQKETQYF	TGTGCCAGCAGCGTAGATCCGGGACAAAAAGAGACCCAGTACTTC
TRBV19	.	.	TRBJ1-2	CASSMAGVGGYTF	TGTGCCAGTAGTATGGCGGGCGTAGGTGGCTACACCTTC
TRBV7-8	once	TRBD2	TRBJ2-3	CASSLVSGREADTQYF	TGTGCCAGCAGCTTAGTTAGCGGGAGGGAAGCAGATACGCAGTATTTT
TRBV30	once	.	TRBJ1-5	CAWSRGRDQPQHF	TGTGCCTGGAGTAGGGGGAGGGATCAGCCCCAGCATTTT
TRBV30	once	TRBD2	TRBJ2-1	CAWSGPSGLAGGTEQFF	TGTGCCTGGAGTGGGCCCTCAGGACTAGCGGGGGGTACTGAGCAGTTCTTC
TRBV7-9	.	TRBD2	TRBJ2-3	CASSPDLGAGSTDTQYF	TGTGCCAGCAGCCCTGACTTAGGAGCGGGGAGCACAGATACGCAGTATTTT
TRBV4-3	.	.	TRBJ1-5	CASSQRYGEANQPQHF	TGCGCCAGCAGCCAACGGTACGGAGAGGCGAATCAGCCCCAGCATTTT
TRBV6-5	.	.	TRBJ2-7	CASEAVGGFSYEQYF	TGTGCGAGCGAAGCAGTGGGGGGTTTCTCCTACGAGCAGTACTTC
TRBV6-5	.	.	TRBJ2-7	CASSSGAGAYEQYF	TGTGCCAGCAGTTCGGGGGCAGGCGCCTACGAGCAGTACTTC
TRBV2	.	TRBD2	TRBJ2-3	CASSRTSGGETSTDTQYF	TGTGCCAGCAGCCGGACTAGCGGGGGCGAGACTAGCACAGATACGCAGTATTTT
TRBV7-9	.	TRBD1	TRBJ1-1	CASSSTGGWMNTEAFF	TGTGCCAGCAGCAGTACAGGGGGTTGGATGAACACTGAAGCTTTCTTT
TRBV7-8	.	TRBD2	TRBJ2-1	CASIKTSGGGDEQFF	TGTGCCAGCATCAAGACTAGCGGGGGCGGGGATGAGCAGTTCTTC
TRBV11-2	.	.	TRBJ2-3	CASSLTRGTDTQYF	TGTGCCAGCAGCTTAACTCGCGGAACAGATACGCAGTATTTT
TRBV6-5	.	.	TRBJ1-1	CASRMAGNTEAFF	TGTGCCAGCAGGATGGCAGGAAACACTGAAGCTTTCTTT
TRBV4-1	.	.	TRBJ2-7	CASSQGEGRFYYEQYF	TGCGCCAGCAGCCAAGGTGAGGGACGTTTTTACTACGAGCAGTACTTC
TRBV9	.	TRBD2	TRBJ2-7	CASSVGLAGSPSSYEQYF	TGTGCCAGCAGCGTAGGGCTAGCGGGGAGCCCCAGCTCCTACGAGCAGTACTTC
TRBV2	.	TRBD2	TRBJ2-2	CASGGTSGIPGELFF	TGTGCCAGCGGGGGGACTAGCGGGATCCCCGGGGAGCTGTTTTTT
TRBV18	.	.	TRBJ2-3	CASSPSRGTQYF	TGTGCCAGCTCACCAAGTAGGGGTACGCAGTATTTT
TRBV5-5	.	.	TRBJ2-2	CASSLMQGYTGELFF	TGTGCCAGCAGCTTGATGCAGGGGTACACCGGGGAGCTGTTTTTT
TRBV3-1/TRBV3-2	once	.	TRBJ1-1	CASSNGGATEAFF	TGTGCCAGCAGCAACGGAGGGGCCACTGAAGCTTTCTTT
TRBV19	.	TRBD2	TRBJ2-3	CASSIARVTSGRPADTQYF	TGTGCCAGTAGTATAGCAAGGGTGACTAGCGGGAGGCCCGCAGATACGCAGTATTTT
TRBV7-8	.	.	TRBJ2-7	CASSRGGSYEQYF	TGTGCCAGCAGCCGTGGCGGTTCCTACGAGCAGTACTTC
TRBV10-3	.	TRBD1	TRBJ1-1	CAISTGMNTEAFF	TGTGCCATATCGACAGGGATGAACACTGAAGCTTTCTTT
TRBV20-1	.	TRBD2	TRBJ2-5	CSASGLAGGRKTQYF	TGCAGTGCTAGTGGCTTGGCGGGGGGTAGAAAGACCCAGTACTTC
TRBV28	.	.	TRBJ2-2	CASSVDYTGELFF	TGTGCCAGCAGTGTGGACTACACCGGGGAGCTGTTTTTT